A selection of T cell receptor beta chains follows, all from one sample in a study of technical replicates of blood from a few donors. Produced via immunoSEQ multiplex PCR; TCRdb's table is partial and in-frame only. The table shows 50,000 to 80,000 clones, with approximately 88% occurring only once. The sequencing sample was made of PBMCs. These receptors were obtained from a human donor in good health. Some clones in this sample may be carry-over from other donors' samples. CDR3s include the opening cysteine and the closing phenylalanine or tryptophan. D genes are given only for firm matches. Not every row has a clone size; where given, it reads once, few, many or a size class.

len,j_gene,d_gene,abundance,v_gene,CDR3nt,CDR3aa
14,TRBJ2-7,TRBD1,-,TRBV5-1,TGCGCCAGCGGCCAGGGACAGGGCCTTTACGAGCAGTACTTC,CASGQGQGLYEQYF
16,TRBJ1-1,TRBD1,-,TRBV4-3,TGCGCCAGCAGCCAAGATCCCCAGGGGGCGAACACTGAAGCTTTCTTT,CASSQDPQGANTEAFF
13,TRBJ2-7,-,-,TRBV6-5,TGTGCCAGCACCCCGGGACTTCCCTACGAGCAGTACTTC,CASTPGLPYEQYF
18,TRBJ1-1,TRBD1,-,TRBV28,TGTGCCAGCAGTTTGTTGGGGTATGGACAGGCCGCAAACGGTGAAGCTTTCTTT,CASSLLGYGQAANGEAFF
14,TRBJ2-5,-,-,TRBV7-2,TGTGCCAGCAGCTTAAAGGCTAGAAAAGAGACCCAGTACTTC,CASSLKARKETQYF
17,TRBJ2-7,TRBD1,-,TRBV7-9,TGTGCCAGCAGCTTAAACATCGTCGGGACAGGGGACTACGAGCAGTACTTC,CASSLNIVGTGDYEQYF
12,TRBJ2-7,TRBD1,-,TRBV29-1,TGCAGCGTTGAAGGACAGGGGACGGGGCAGTACTTC,CSVEGQGTGQYF
14,TRBJ2-1,-,few,TRBV9,TGTGCCAGCAGCGTAGCGGGAGTTTGGAATGAGCAGTTCTTC,CASSVAGVWNEQFF
15,TRBJ2-7,TRBD1,-,TRBV25-1,TGTGCCAGCAGTGATCCGAAGGACAGGGATGCTAAGCAGTACTTC,CASSDPKDRDAKQYF
14,TRBJ2-2,-,-,TRBV5-1,TGCGCCAGCAGCCCCCTTACGAACACCGGGGAGCTGTTTTTT,CASSPLTNTGELFF
16,TRBJ2-1,TRBD2,-,TRBV5-1,TGCGCCAGCAGCATCTTAGCGGGGAGCTCTTGGAATGAGCAGTTCTTC,CASSILAGSSWNEQFF
13,TRBJ1-2,-,-,TRBV6-5,TGTGCCAGCAGCCCGGGTTGGATCTATGGCTACACCTTC,CASSPGWIYGYTF
12,TRBJ2-3,-,-,TRBV10-3,TGTGCCAGCAGTGTCGGGACAGATACGCAGTATTTT,CASSVGTDTQYF
15,TRBJ1-3,-,-,TRBV27,TGTGCCAGCAGTCGACGGGGAATCTCTGGAAACACCATATATTTT,CASSRRGISGNTIYF
13,TRBJ2-5,-,-,TRBV6-1,TGTGCCAGCAGTCAAAGCGGTGTGGGGACCCAGTACTTC,CASSQSGVGTQYF
18,TRBJ2-3,TRBD2,-,TRBV5-8,TGTGCCAGCAGCTTGGGGCTAGCGGGGGTCTTCTCGGGAGATACGCAGTATTTT,CASSLGLAGVFSGDTQYF
15,TRBJ2-3,TRBD1,once,TRBV7-2,TGTGCCAGCAGCTTAGCGGTGACAGGGACAGATACGCAGTATTTT,CASSLAVTGTDTQYF
16,TRBJ2-1,TRBD1,many,TRBV4-3,TGCGCCAGCAGCCAAGAACTACGGGACAGGTTCAATGAGCAGTTCTTC,CASSQELRDRFNEQFF
15,TRBJ1-5,-,-,TRBV19,TGTGCCAGTCCAGCCAGAGGCCCTAGCAATCAGCCCCAGCATTTT,CASPARGPSNQPQHF
16,TRBJ2-3,TRBD2,-,TRBV7-9,TGTGCCAGCAGCCCTGGACTAGCGGGGGGTCCAGATACGCAGTATTTT,CASSPGLAGGPDTQYF
15,TRBJ2-5,-,once,TRBV11-1,TGTGCCAGCAGCTTAGAGTTAGCGGTACAAGAGACCCAGTACTTC,CASSLELAVQETQYF
15,TRBJ2-3,TRBD2,-,TRBV7-9,TGTGCCAGCAGCGTTAGCGGGAGCAGGACAGATACGCAGTATTTT,CASSVSGSRTDTQYF
13,TRBJ1-5,-,-,TRBV7-2,TGTGCCAGCAGCTTCGGGGGGTGGCAGCCCCAGCATTTT,CASSFGGWQPQHF
13,TRBJ2-1,TRBD2,-,TRBV7-2,TGTGCCAGCAGCGCCGAGAAGCGGGGTGGTCAGTTCTTC,CASSAEKRGGQFF
13,TRBJ2-1,TRBD1,-,TRBV5-6,TGTGCCAGCAGACAACAGGGGGCGGACGAGCAGTTCTTC,CASRQQGADEQFF
13,TRBJ2-1,-,-,TRBV6-5,TGTGCCAGCAGTTACGACAGAATCGGTGAGCAGTTCTTC,CASSYDRIGEQFF
15,TRBJ1-2,-,-,TRBV7-2,TGTGCCAGCAGCCTCCGGGACACAGCTAGCTATGGCTACACCTTC,CASSLRDTASYGYTF
17,TRBJ1-5,-,-,TRBV6-7,TGTGCCAGCATCAAAAGGGTCAGGGCGGAAAGCAATCAGCCCCAGCATTTT,CASIKRVRAESNQPQHF